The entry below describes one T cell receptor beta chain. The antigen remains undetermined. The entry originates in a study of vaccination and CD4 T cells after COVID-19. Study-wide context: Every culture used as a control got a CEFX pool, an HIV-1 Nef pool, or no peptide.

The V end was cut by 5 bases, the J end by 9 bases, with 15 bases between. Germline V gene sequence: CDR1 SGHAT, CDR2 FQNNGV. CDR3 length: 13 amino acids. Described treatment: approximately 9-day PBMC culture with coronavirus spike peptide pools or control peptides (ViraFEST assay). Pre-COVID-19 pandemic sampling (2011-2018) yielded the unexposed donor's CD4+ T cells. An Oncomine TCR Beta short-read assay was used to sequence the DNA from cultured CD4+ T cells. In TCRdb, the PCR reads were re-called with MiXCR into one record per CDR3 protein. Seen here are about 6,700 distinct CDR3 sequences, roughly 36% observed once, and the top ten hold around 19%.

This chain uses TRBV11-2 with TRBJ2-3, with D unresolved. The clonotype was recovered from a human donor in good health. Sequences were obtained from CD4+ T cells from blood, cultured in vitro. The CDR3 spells CASSPVLIPTQYF. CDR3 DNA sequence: TGTGCCAGCAGCCCCGTTCTGATTCCGACGCAGTATTTT. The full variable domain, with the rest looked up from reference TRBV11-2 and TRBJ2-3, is EAGVAQSPRYKIIEKRQSVAFWCNPISGHATLYWYQQILGQGPKLLIQFQNNGVVDDSQLPKDRFSAERLKGVDSTLKIQPAKLEDSAVYLCASSPVLIPTQYFGPGTRLTVL.